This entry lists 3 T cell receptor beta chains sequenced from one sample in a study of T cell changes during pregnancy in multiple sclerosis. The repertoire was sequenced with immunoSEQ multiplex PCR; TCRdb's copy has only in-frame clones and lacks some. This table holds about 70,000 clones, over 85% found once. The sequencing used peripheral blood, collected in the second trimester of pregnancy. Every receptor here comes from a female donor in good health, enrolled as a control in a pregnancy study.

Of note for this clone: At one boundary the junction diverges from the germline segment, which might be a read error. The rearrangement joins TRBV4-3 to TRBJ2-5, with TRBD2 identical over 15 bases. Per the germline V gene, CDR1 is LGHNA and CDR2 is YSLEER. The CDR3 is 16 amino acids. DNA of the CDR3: TGCGCCAGCAGCCTTGGACTAGCGGGGGGGCAAGGGACCCAGTACTTC. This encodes CASSLGLAGGQGTQYF.

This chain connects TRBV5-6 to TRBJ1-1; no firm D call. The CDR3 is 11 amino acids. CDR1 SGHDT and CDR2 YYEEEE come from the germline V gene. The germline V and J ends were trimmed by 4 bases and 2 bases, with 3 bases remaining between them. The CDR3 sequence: CASSLNTEAFF. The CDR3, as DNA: TGTGCCAGCAGCCTAAACACTGAAGCTTTCTTT.

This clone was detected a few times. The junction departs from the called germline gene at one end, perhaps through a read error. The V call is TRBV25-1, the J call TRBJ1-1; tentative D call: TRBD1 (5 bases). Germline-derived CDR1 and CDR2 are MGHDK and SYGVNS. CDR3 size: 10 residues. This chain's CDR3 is CASSRRGANF. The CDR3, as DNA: TGTGCCAGCAGTCGAAGGGGCGCGAACTTT. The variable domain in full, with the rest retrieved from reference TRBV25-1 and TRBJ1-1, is EADIYQTPRYLVIGTGKKITLECSQTMGHDKMYWYQQDPGMELHLIHYSYGVNSTEKGDLSSESTVSRIRTEHFPLTLESARPSHTSQYLCASSRRGANFGQGTRLTVV.